Below are 26 T cell receptor beta chains sequenced from a single sample in a study of T cell changes during pregnancy in multiple sclerosis. The repertoire was sequenced with immunoSEQ multiplex PCR; TCRdb's copy has only in-frame clones and lacks some. Of about 87,000 clones in the sample, 90% to 95% are singletons; the top ten hold approximately 1.3%. Specimen: peripheral blood, collected in the third trimester of pregnancy. These receptors were taken from a female donor in good health, enrolled as a control in a pregnancy study.

The rearrangement joins TRBV28 to TRBJ1-6; no firm D call. Germline V lookup: CDR1 MDHEN, CDR2 SYDVKM. The V and J ends lost 5 bases and 6 bases respectively, with 11 bases between them. CDR3 size: 14 residues. CDR3 nucleotides: TGTGCCAGCAGTCGGACGGAGGGTAATTCACCCCTCCACTTT. Translation gives CASSRTEGNSPLHF.

The rearrangement links TRBV5-1 to TRBJ2-3; 7 positions agree with TRBD1. V gave up 3 bases and J gave up 1 base; unmatched junction bases: 8. Germline CDR1 and CDR2: SGHRS and YFSETQ. This CDR3 spans 16 amino acids. The CDR3 DNA follows: TGCGCCAGCAGCTCAGACTCCGGGACAGGCACAGATACGCAGTATTTT. Translating gives CASSSDSGTGTDTQYF.

With regard to this clone: Other DNA sequences in the sample encode the same CDR3. The V gene is TRBV6-1, the J gene TRBJ2-3; TRBD1 agrees at 9 bases. Germline loops: CDR1 MNHNS, CDR2 SASEGT. Unmatched junction bases numbered 4, after V lost 6 bases and J lost 6 bases. The CDR3 is made up of 13 amino acids. The CDR3 nucleotides read TGTGCCAGCAGGGGGACAGGGACGGATACGCAGTATTTT. Its translation: CASRGTGTDTQYF.

The chain couples TRBV7-9 to TRBJ2-7, with 11 positions matching TRBD2. This CDR3 has 15 residues. J was trimmed by 5 bases and V by 5 bases; bases with no gene match: 8. The germline V gene encodes CDR1 SEHNR and CDR2 FQNEAQ (reference sequence). DNA for the CDR3: TGTGCCAGCAGCCAAGTAGCGGGAGGGCGCAACGAGCAGTACTTC. It yields the protein CASSQVAGGRNEQYF.

V gene TRBV6-5 combines with J gene TRBJ2-2; tentative D call: TRBD1 (5 bases). V was cut by 2 bases and J by 5 bases, with 6 bases left in between. There are 13 residues in the CDR3. Germline values: CDR1 MNHEY, CDR2 SVGAGI. This CDR3 is CASSYPGTGELFF. The CDR3 nucleotides are TGTGCCAGCAGTTACCCAGGGACCGGGGAGCTGTTTTTT.

V and J are TRBV6-5 and TRBJ2-1; 8 bases map to TRBD1. The germline gives CDR1 MNHEY, CDR2 SVGAGI. V trimming: 6 bases; J trimming: 6 bases; junction bases outside the gene matches: 7. The CDR3 loop spans 14 amino acids. The CDR3 DNA reads as TGTGCCAGCAGCGGACAGGGTTCCGGCAATGAGCAGTTCTTC. Its translation: CASSGQGSGNEQFF.

This chain links TRBV13 with TRBJ2-3; weak D call: TRBD1 (6 bases). CDR3 length: 14 amino acids. V was clipped by 2 bases and J by 7 bases, with 13 bases between them. Germline CDR1 is PRHDT and CDR2 is FYEKMQ (reference sequence). The CDR3 DNA reads as TGTGCCAGCAGCTTACGCGTCAGGGGAAATACGCAGTATTTT. This gives the protein CASSLRVRGNTQYF.

The chain employs TRBV5-1 and TRBJ2-4, with D tentatively TRBD2 (5 bases). CDR1 is SGHRS and CDR2 is YFSETQ in the germline V gene. The CDR3 contains 17 residues. V lost 0 bases to trimming and J lost 0 bases, with 13 bases between them. CDR3 loop: CASSLGGLALAKNIQYF. CDR3 DNA sequence: TGCGCCAGCAGCTTGGGAGGACTCGCCTTAGCCAAAAACATTCAGTACTTC.

The chain has TRBV5-5 and TRBJ1-2; TRBD1 matches at 7 bases. The CDR3 consists of 13 residues. Trimming at V came to 6 bases and at J to 8 bases, leaving 10 bases not matched to a gene. Germline assignment: CDR1 SGHKS and CDR2 YYEKEE (reference sequence). CDR3: CASTLTGTKGYTF. CDR3 sequence (DNA): TGTGCCAGCACCCTGACAGGGACAAAGGGCTACACCTTC.

This chain links TRBV9 with TRBJ2-1; tentative D call: TRBD2 (6 bases). CDR3 length: 15 amino acids. From germline, CDR1 is SGDLS and CDR2 YYNGEE. Trimming shortened V by 0 bases and J by 5 bases, and 12 bases separated the two germline ends. CDR3 in amino acids: CASSVVAEEHNEQFF. The CDR3 DNA reads as TGTGCCAGCAGCGTAGTAGCGGAGGAGCACAATGAGCAGTTCTTC.

The chain joins TRBV6-5 to TRBJ2-7; TRBD2 matches at 7 bases. V lost 6 bases, J lost 0 bases, and 2 bases stayed unmatched. The CDR3 covers 13 residues. Germline loops: CDR1 MNHEY, CDR2 SVGAGI. The CDR3 DNA reads as TGTGCCAGCAGCAGACTAGCCTCCTACGAGCAGTACTTC. Translating gives CASSRLASYEQYF.

This chain links TRBV29-1 with TRBJ2-5; 7 bases are shared with TRBD2. The CDR3 is 13 amino acids. After removal of 3 bases from V and 1 base from J, the junction contained 2 bases not matched to a gene. The germline CDR1 and CDR2 sequences are SQVTM and ANQGSEA. This CDR3 is CSVDGGVQETQYF. As DNA, the CDR3 is TGCAGCGTTGATGGGGGGGTCCAAGAGACCCAGTACTTC.

This clone was seen just once. The rearrangement uses TRBV5-1 and TRBJ2-7; 7 nucleotides line up with TRBD1. The germline V gene encodes CDR1 SGHRS and CDR2 YFSETQ. Unmatched junction bases numbered 6, after V lost 3 bases and J lost 0 bases. The CDR3 is 15 amino acids. CDR3 sequence reads: CASSWGQRPSYEQYF. CDR3 DNA: TGCGCCAGCAGCTGGGGACAGAGACCCTCCTACGAGCAGTACTTC.

This clone was counted once. The rearrangement joins TRBV18 to TRBJ1-2, with D hard to call. Germline V gene sequence: CDR1 KGHSH, CDR2 LQKENI. The CDR3 runs 14 residues. Trimming took 5 bases from V and 7 from J, leaving 17 bases between them. The CDR3 DNA reads as TGTGCCAGCTCAGAAACGGAAGAGGTGTCTGGCTACACCTTC. Amino acid sequence: CASSETEEVSGYTF.

The chain joins TRBV15 to TRBJ2-1, with 8 bases identical to TRBD2. The V segment lost 1 base and the J segment 6 bases; nucleotides outside the gene matches: 11. Germline values: CDR1 LNHNV, CDR2 YYDKDF (reference sequence). This CDR3 is 17 amino acids long. The CDR3 nucleotides read TGTGCCACCAGCAGAGCCGGGACTAGTTCGGTTGTCAATGAGCAGTTCTTC. Translation gives CATSRAGTSSVVNEQFF. The variable domain in full, with the rest retrieved from reference TRBV15 and TRBJ2-1, is DAMVIQNPRYQVTQFGKPVTLSCSQTLNHNVMYWYQQKSSQAPKLLFHYYDKDFNNEADTPDNFQSRRPNTSFCFLDIRSPGLGDTAMYLCATSRAGTSSVVNEQFFGPGTRLTVL.

This clone was seen just once. As DNA, the CDR3 is TGTGCCAGCAGCTCACAGGGGTGGTACGAGCAGTACTTC. This gives the protein CASSSQGWYEQYF. The rearrangement joins TRBV11-2 to TRBJ2-7, with 7 bases aligning to TRBD1. CDR3 length: 13 residues. The J segment lost 4 bases and the V segment lost 4 bases, leaving 4 bases of the junction unmatched. Germline CDR1 and CDR2: SGHAT and FQNNGV.

This clone appeared a single time. The genes are TRBV27 and TRBJ2-7; perhaps TRBD1 as D (6 bases). Germline V gives CDR1 MNHEY, CDR2 SMNVEV (reference sequence). The CDR3 has 15 residues. V was clipped by 6 bases and J by 2 bases, with 17 bases between them. CDR3 DNA: TGTGCCAGCAGCATTGGGGGCTTGGGGCCCTACGAGCAGTACTTC. It specifies CASSIGGLGPYEQYF.

The rearrangement uses TRBV11-3 and TRBJ2-7; 7 positions agree with TRBD1. Germline V gene data show CDR1 as SGHNT and CDR2 as YENEEA. The CDR3 totals 16 residues. Germline trimming cut 8 bases from V and 3 bases from J; bases unmatched to any gene: 16. CDR3 sequence reads: CASPGYGTEVLYEQYF. CDR3 sequence (DNA): TGTGCCAGCCCGGGGTACGGGACAGAGGTACTCTACGAGCAGTACTTC. Complete variable domain (other parts from reference TRBV11-3 and TRBJ2-7): EAGVVQSPRYKIIEKKQPVAFWCNPISGHNTLYWYLQNLGQGPELLIRYENEEAVDDSQLPKDRFSAERLKGVDSTLKIQPAELGDSAVYLCASPGYGTEVLYEQYFGPGTRLTVT.

V usage is TRBV6-1 and J usage is TRBJ2-2, with 7 bases matching TRBD1. Germline CDR1 MNHNS, CDR2 SASEGT. The CDR3 has 12 residues. After removal of 4 bases from V and 9 bases from J, the junction contained 2 bases not matched to a gene. The CDR3: CASSGQGWELFF. DNA for the CDR3: TGTGCCAGCAGTGGACAGGGCTGGGAGCTGTTTTTT.

The chain recombines TRBV10-3 with TRBJ1-1; 10 nucleotides match TRBD1. Per the germline V gene, CDR1 is ENHRY and CDR2 is SYGVKD. This CDR3 region has 13 residues. Trimming took 7 bases from V and 3 from J; bases not matched to a gene: 2. The CDR3 sequence: CAINGQGDTEAFF. The DNA for the CDR3 is TGTGCCATCAATGGACAGGGGGACACTGAAGCTTTCTTT.

As concerns this clone: The junction does not match germline at one end; this may be a read error. The rearrangement links TRBV6-1 to TRBJ2-7; TRBD2 aligns across 7 bases. The germline CDR1 and CDR2 sequences are MNHNS and SASEGT. This CDR3 has 15 residues. CDR3 in DNA: TGTGCCAGCACCGACTCCAGACTAGCACCAAACGCCAAGGATTTC. Translating it yields CASTDSRLAPNAKDF.

This chain joins TRBV28 and TRBJ1-1; D is ambiguous. This CDR3 contains 12 residues. CDR1 is MDHEN, CDR2 SYDVKM, per germline. The ends were cut back, 3 bases at V and 8 bases at J, with 10 bases in the middle. The CDR3 reads CASSFSTREAFF. The CDR3 nucleotides are TGTGCCAGCAGTTTTTCGACGCGGGAAGCTTTCTTT. Supplemented by reference TRBV28 and TRBJ1-1, the full variable domain reads DVKVTQSSRYLVKRTGEKVFLECVQDMDHENMFWYRQDPGLGLRLIYFSYDVKMKEKGDIPEGYSVSREKKERFSLILESASTNQTSMYLCASSFSTREAFFGQGTRLTVV.

The J gene is TRBJ1-1, the V gene TRBV5-1; unclear D gene. The V end was cut by 4 bases, the J end by 3 bases, with 19 bases between. The CDR3 contains 16 residues. Per germline, CDR1 SGHRS and CDR2 YFSETQ. The CDR3 here is CASSPGSSTPYTEAFF. The CDR3 DNA follows: TGCGCCAGCAGCCCCGGTTCGTCGACACCTTACACTGAAGCTTTCTTT. The variable domain in full, with the rest retrieved from reference TRBV5-1 and TRBJ1-1, is KAGVTQTPRYLIKTRGQQVTLSCSPISGHRSVSWYQQTPGQGLQFLFEYFSETQRNKGNFPGRFSGRQFSNSRSEMNVSTLELGDSALYLCASSPGSSTPYTEAFFGQGTRLTVV.

CDR3 region: CASTTRLELANEQFF. CDR3 nucleotide sequence: TGTGCCAGCACCACAAGACTAGAGCTCGCTAATGAGCAGTTCTTC. The chain has TRBV28 and TRBJ2-1; tentatively, D is TRBD2 (6 bases). Germline CDR1 reads MDHEN; CDR2 reads SYDVKM. The CDR3 runs 15 residues. V gave up 7 bases and J gave up 7 bases, with 20 bases separating them.

The chain links TRBV15 to TRBJ2-4; TRBD2 agrees at 7 bases. CDR3 length equals 18 residues. Germline V CDR1 and CDR2: LNHNV, YYDKDF (reference sequence). V dropped 11 bases and J dropped 0; count of bases not matched to a gene: 19. The CDR3 spells CASDVQGERGLAKNIQYF. The CDR3 region has the DNA TGTGCCTCGGACGTTCAGGGTGAGCGGGGATTAGCCAAAAACATTCAGTACTTC.

V and J are TRBV28 and TRBJ1-1, with D unresolved. This CDR3 has 15 residues. The germline V gene has CDR1 MDHEN and CDR2 SYDVKM. V was cut by 2 bases and J by 1 base, with 11 bases left in between. DNA of the CDR3: TGTGCCAGCAGTTTACGGTCATACGGGAACACTGAAGCTTTCTTT. This sequence encodes CASSLRSYGNTEAFF.